The present T cell receptor (beta chain) was sequenced within a study of shared clonotypes between healthy human individuals. Study-wide background: Plates per donor: three CD4 naive, three CD4 memory, two CD8 naive, one CD8 memory. Study findings and constraints: Enrolling few donors narrowed the genetic and exposure-history diversity that was represented. With four donors compared, approximately 5% of naive CD4 clonotypes were shared.

Notes on this clone: Antigen: not known.

Every one of the donors was a Caucasian adult that lived in Nashville, Tennessee. CDR3 length: 13 residues. Trimming removed 1 base at V and 4 bases at J, with 4 bases between. CDR1 and CDR2 from the germline V gene are LNHDA and SQIVND (reference sequence). Using immunoSEQ multiplex PCR, the repertoire was profiled, and TCRdb retains in-frame clones only, with some absent. The sample includes about 2.4 million clones, approximately 94% of them seen just once. The receptor comes from a man younger than 35 in good health. J is TRBJ1-4 and V is TRBV19; D gene uncertain. Sequencing used naive CD4+ T cells sorted from blood. Subset denoted: CD45RA+ positively selected. The CDR3 spells CASSIADNEKLFF. CDR3 in DNA: TGTGCCAGTAGTATAGCTGATAATGAAAAACTGTTTTTT.